This T cell receptor (beta chain) was recovered during a study of blood T cells in healthy people across ages. Study-level findings and limits: In these data, TCR beta diversity tracked strongly with naive T cell percentage.

No fewer than 7 million PBMCs went into each sample. The second PCR ran about 6 to 12 cycles with a sample-barcoded 5' primer and J-beta primers. MiXCR, run by TCRdb on the 5' RACE reads, gives a single entry per CDR3 protein. The sample comprises hundreds of thousands of distinct CDR3 sequences, roughly 25% of which are singletons, and 9.4% rests with the top ten. Worth noting for this clonotype: No antigen is known for it.

Germline CDR1 SQVTM, CDR2 ANQGSEA. The CDR3 consists of 14 residues. Trimming took off 1 base at V and 3 bases at J, with 10 bases between the two ends. Another study also made use of these data, one on T cells of mothers and their children.

The sequencing sample was made of blood. This chain uses TRBV29-1 with TRBJ2-1, with a weak D call TRBD1 (5 bases). The receptor was isolated from a boy between 10 and 17 years old in good health. The CDR3 protein is CSVEVTEFYNEQFF. DNA of the CDR3: TGCAGCGTTGAAGTGACAGAATTCTACAATGAGCAGTTCTTC.